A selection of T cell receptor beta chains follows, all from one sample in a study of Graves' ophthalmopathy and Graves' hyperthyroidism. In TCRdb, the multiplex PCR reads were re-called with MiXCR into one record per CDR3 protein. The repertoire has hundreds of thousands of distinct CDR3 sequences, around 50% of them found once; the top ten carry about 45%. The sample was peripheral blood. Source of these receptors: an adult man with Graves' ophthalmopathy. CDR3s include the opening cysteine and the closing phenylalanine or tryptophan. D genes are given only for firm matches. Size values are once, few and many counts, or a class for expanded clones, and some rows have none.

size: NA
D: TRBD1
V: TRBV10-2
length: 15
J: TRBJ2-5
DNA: TGCGCCAGCAGTAACCAAGACAGGGTGGGGGAGACCCAGTACTTC
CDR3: CASSNQDRVGETQYF

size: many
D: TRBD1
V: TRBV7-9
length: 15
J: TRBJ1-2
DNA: TGTGCCAGCAGCCCAGCGGACAGGGCCCTCTATGGCTACACCTTC
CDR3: CASSPADRALYGYTF

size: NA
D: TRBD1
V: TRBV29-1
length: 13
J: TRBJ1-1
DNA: TGCAGCGTTGAGGACAGGGATTGGACTGAAGCTTTCTTT
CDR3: CSVEDRDWTEAFF

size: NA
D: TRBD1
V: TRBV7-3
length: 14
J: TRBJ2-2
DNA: TGTGCTAAAAGGACAGGAACGAACACCGGGGAGCTGTTTTTT
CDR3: CAKRTGTNTGELFF

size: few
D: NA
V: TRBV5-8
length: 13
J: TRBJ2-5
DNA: TGTGCCAGCAGCTTGGAGGGAGAAGAGACCCAGTACTTC
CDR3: CASSLEGEETQYF

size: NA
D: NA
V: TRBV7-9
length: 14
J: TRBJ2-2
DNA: TGCGCCAGCAGCTTCCACACCAACACCGGGGAGCTGTTTTTT
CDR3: CASSFHTNTGELFF

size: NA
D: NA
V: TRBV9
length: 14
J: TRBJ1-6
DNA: TGTGCCAGCAGCTCCATCGATTATAATTCACCCCTCCACTTT
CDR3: CASSSIDYNSPLHF

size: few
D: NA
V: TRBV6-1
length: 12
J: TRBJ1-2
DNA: TGTGCCAGCTCCGGACAGCCCTATGGCTACACCTTC
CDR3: CASSGQPYGYTF

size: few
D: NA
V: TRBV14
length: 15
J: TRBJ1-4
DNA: TGTGCCAGCAGCCAACCTGGGGCAACTAATGAAAAACTGTTTTTT
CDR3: CASSQPGATNEKLFF

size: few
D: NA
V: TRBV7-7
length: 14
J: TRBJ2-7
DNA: TGTGCTAGCAGCTTAGACGGAAACTCCTACGAGCAGTACTTC
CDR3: CASSLDGNSYEQYF